What follows is one T cell receptor (beta chain) and its context. Trimming took 5 bases from V and 4 from J; bases not matched to a gene: 9. The CDR3 is 16 amino acids. Germline assignment: CDR1 MNHEY and CDR2 SMNVEV (reference sequence). This specimen belongs to a study of blood T cell repertoires in COVID-19. In the original processing: The authors estimated nucleated cell counts from reference gene primer amplification. Only in-frame clones appear in the TCRdb table, and some are missing; sequencing was by immunoSEQ multiplex PCR. V and J calls and clone size are those listed in that table; D and trimming were worked out from the DNA. Of 200,000 to 300,000 clones detected, roughly four fifths appear once; the ten largest clones hold around 4%.

V usage is TRBV27 and J usage is TRBJ2-1, with 9 bases that match TRBD2. The material sequenced was peripheral blood. This TCR came from a man aged 50 to 60 with acute or convalescent COVID-19. CDR3 residues: CASSTLAGTTYNEQFF. The CDR3 DNA reads TGTGCCAGCAGTACACTAGCGGGCACTACATACAATGAGCAGTTCTTC.